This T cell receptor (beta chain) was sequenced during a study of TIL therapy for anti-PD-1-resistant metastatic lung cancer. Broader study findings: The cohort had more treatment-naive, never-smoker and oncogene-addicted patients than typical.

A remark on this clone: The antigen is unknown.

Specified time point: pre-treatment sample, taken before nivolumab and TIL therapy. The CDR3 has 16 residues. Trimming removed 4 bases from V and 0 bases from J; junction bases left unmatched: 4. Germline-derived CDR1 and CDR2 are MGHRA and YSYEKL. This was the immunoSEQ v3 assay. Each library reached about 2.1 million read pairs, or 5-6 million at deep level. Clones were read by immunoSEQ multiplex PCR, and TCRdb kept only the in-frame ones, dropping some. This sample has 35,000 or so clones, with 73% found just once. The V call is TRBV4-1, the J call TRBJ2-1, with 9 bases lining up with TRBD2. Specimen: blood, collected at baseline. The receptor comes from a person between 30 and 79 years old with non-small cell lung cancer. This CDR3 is CASSRLAGTSYNEQFF. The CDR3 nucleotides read TGCGCCAGCAGCCGCCTAGCGGGAACCTCCTACAATGAGCAGTTCTTC.